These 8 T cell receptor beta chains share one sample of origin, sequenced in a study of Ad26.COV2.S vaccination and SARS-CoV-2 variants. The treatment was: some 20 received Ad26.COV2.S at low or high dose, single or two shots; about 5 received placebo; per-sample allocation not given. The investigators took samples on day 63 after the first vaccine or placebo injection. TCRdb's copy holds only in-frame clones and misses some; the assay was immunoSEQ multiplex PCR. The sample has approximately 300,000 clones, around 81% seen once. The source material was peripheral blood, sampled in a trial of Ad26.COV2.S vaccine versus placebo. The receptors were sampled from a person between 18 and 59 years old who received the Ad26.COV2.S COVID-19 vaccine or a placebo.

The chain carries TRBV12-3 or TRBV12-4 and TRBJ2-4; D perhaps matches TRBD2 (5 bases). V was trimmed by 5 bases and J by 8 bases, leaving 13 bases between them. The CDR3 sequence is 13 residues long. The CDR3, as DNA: TGTGCCAGCAGTGCCGGCGTAGCGTACATTCAGTACTTC. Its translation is CASSAGVAYIQYF.

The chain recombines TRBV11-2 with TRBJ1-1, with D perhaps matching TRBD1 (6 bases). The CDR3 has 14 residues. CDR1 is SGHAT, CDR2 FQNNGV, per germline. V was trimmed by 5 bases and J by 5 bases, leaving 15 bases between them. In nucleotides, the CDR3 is TGTGCCAGCAGCACGCGGTGGGGGCAGACTGAAGCTTTCTTT. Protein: CASSTRWGQTEAFF. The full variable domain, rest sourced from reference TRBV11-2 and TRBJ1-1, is EAGVAQSPRYKIIEKRQSVAFWCNPISGHATLYWYQQILGQGPKLLIQFQNNGVVDDSQLPKDRFSAERLKGVDSTLKIQPAKLEDSAVYLCASSTRWGQTEAFFGQGTRLTVV.

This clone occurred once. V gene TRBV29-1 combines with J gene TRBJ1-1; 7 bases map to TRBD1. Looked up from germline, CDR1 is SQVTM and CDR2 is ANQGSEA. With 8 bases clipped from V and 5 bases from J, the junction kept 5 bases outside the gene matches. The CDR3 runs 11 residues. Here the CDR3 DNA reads TGCAGCACGTACAGGGGAACTGAAGCTTTCTTT. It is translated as CSTYRGTEAFF. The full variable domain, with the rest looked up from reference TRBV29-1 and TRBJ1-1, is SAVISQKPSRDICQRGTSLTIQCQVDSQVTMMFWYRQQPGQSLTLIATANQGSEATYESGFVIDKFPISRPNLTFSTLTVSNMSPEDSSIYLCSTYRGTEAFFGQGTRLTVV.

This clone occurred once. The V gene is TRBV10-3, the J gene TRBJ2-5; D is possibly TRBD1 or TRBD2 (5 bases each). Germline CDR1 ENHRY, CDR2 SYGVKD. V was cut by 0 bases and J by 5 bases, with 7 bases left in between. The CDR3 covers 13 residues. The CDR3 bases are TGTGCCATCAGTGAGTCGTGGGGGGAGACCCAGTACTTC. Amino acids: CAISESWGETQYF.

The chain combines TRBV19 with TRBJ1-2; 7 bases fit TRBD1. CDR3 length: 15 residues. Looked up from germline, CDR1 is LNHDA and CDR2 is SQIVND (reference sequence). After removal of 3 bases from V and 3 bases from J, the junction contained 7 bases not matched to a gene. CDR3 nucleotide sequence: TGTGCCAGTAGTATCGGGTTGGGACAGTACTATGGCTACACCTTC. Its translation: CASSIGLGQYYGYTF.

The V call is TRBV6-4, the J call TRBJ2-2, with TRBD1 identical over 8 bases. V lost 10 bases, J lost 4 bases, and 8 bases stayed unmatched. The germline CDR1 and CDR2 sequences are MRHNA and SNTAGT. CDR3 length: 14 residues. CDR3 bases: TGTGCCACCCAGGGGGCATGGGGCACCGGGGAGCTGTTTTTT. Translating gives CATQGAWGTGELFF.

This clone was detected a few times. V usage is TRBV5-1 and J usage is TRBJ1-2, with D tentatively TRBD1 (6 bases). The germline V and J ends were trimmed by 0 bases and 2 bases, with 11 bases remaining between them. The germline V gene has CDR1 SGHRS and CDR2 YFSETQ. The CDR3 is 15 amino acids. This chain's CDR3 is CASSLVQGINYGYTF. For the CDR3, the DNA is TGCGCCAGCAGCTTGGTACAGGGCATAAACTATGGCTACACCTTC.

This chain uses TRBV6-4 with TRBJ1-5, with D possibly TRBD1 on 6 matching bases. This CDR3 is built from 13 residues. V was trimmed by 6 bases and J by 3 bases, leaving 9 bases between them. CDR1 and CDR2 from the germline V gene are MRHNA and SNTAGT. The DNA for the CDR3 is TGTGCCAGCAGAAGGACAGACAATCAGCCCCAGCATTTT. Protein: CASRRTDNQPQHF.